Reported below is one T cell receptor (beta chain). It lacks a known antigen. No clone much larger than this one lies a single base away; base qualities are absent. TCRbeta rearrangements were sequenced from genomic DNA using the immunoSEQ assay at survey resolution. Per the authors' processing: In the TCR sequencing data, the smallest productive clonotype frequency that could be detected was 2.59 x 10-5. Only productive TCRbeta rearrangements, defined as complete and in-frame sequences, were included in the analyses. Simpson clonality, calculated in the immunoSEQ Analyzer version 3.0, was used as the measure of sample clonality. Clones were categorized by frequency as very rare, small, medium, large (1-20%) or hyperexpanded (>20%). Generation probabilities were estimated with OLGA 1.2.3, V-gene circos plots were made with VDJtools, specificities were looked up in VDJdb, and CDR3 motifs were identified with GLIPH. TCRdb limited this immuneACCESS table to in-frame rearrangements with V and J called. A share of clones is missing; checked studies link under half to unresolved V genes, and the rest is unexplained. D and trimming were read from the DNA, whereas the V and J calls and clone size are those reported in that table. A total of tens of thousands of clones appear in this sample, approximately 90% of them only once. The ten top clones hold roughly 3.2% of the sample.

The healthy controls were 37 blood donors, and the buffy coats of these donors were supplied by the Finnish Red Cross blood service. All TCR-sequenced material derived from peripheral blood: patient blood samples and healthy donor buffy coats. Peripheral blood mononuclear cells were isolated by Ficoll-Hypaque gradient centrifugation. CD4+ cells were magnetically purified from the buffy coats of healthy controls. Genomic DNA was extracted with the Gentra Puregene Cell and Tissue kit and quantified on a Qubit 2.0 fluorometer. The sample is drawn from a study of STAT5B mutations in CD4+ large granular lymphocyte leukemia (dated by TCRdb to 2021 to 2024). For the study in its entirety: Among healthy controls, the CDR3 'QG' motif was associated with a particular HLA allele. The study compared the TCRbeta repertoires of patients with CD4+ T-cell large granular lymphocyte leukemia against the TCRbeta repertoires of healthy blood donors. Flow cytometry on FACSCanto II or FACSVerse showed that the purified fractions were more than 95% pure among lymphocytes.

The germline V gene encodes CDR1 SGHTA and CDR2 FQGTGA. The CDR3 spans 17 residues, from the cysteine through the phenylalanine. This entry keeps only the CDR3 DNA: 51 bases, framed from base 1. V ends up 5 bases short and J 4 bases short, with an unmatched junction base count of 11. What the work shows at the level of the full study, not this receptor alone: Greater clonality appeared to be present in CD4-sorted patient repertoires than in healthy CD4+ repertoires, and the difference was retained after the putative leukemic clones were removed. The main leukemic clonotypes were found to be private to each patient, although about a quarter of the main leukemic clonotypes were detected at low frequency in the non-leukemic repertoires of other patients. Data were not HLA-matched; higher clonality in CD4+ versus CD8+ T-LGLL could reflect the relatively small sample size. TRBV06-family usage was enriched among the top patient clones (8/27) compared with healthy controls (2/35).

The sequence joins TRBV7-3 to TRBJ2-1, and TRBD2 matches 10 of the central bases. The specimen was CD4+ T cells from blood buffy coats. The receptor comes from a human donor in good health. The nucleotides read TGTGCCAGCAGCCCAAGACTAGCGGGTACCCCTTACAATGAGCAGTTCTTC. It translates as CASSPRLAGTPYNEQFF. Reference TRBV7-3 and TRBJ2-1 proteins supply the regions before and after the CDR3; the full variable domain is: GAGVSQTPSNKVTEKGKYVELRCDPISGHTALYWYRQSLGQGPEFLIYFQGTGAADDSGLPNDRFFAVRPEGSVSTLKIQRTERGDSAVYLCASSPRLAGTPYNEQFFGPGTRLTVL.